The 12 T cell receptor beta chains presented below share a single source sample, sequenced in a study of early T cells in non-severe SARS-CoV-2 infection. A single record per CDR3 protein comes from TCRdb applying MiXCR to the 5' RACE reads. The sample includes over 30,000 distinct CDR3 sequences, over 6% of them seen just once. Material: whole blood, obtained at baseline. The receptors derive from an adult who was a healthcare worker with PCR-confirmed SARS-CoV-2 infection or an uninfected control (not recorded which).

This sequence joins TRBV7-2 and TRBJ2-7; 7 positions match TRBD1. This CDR3 is 14 amino acids long. CDR1 SGHTA and CDR2 FQGNSA come from the germline V gene. V dropped 3 bases and J dropped 3; count of bases not matched to a gene: 5. The CDR3 DNA reads TGTGCCAGCAGCTTTCGGGACAGACTCTACGAGCAGTACTTC. This translates into CASSFRDRLYEQYF.

This clonotype has more than one count but fewer than ten. The chain has TRBV2 and TRBJ1-5, with unresolved D. Germline V gives CDR1 SNHLY, CDR2 FYNNEI. This CDR3 is 11 amino acids long. Trimming left V 4 bases short and J 4 bases short, with 2 bases between. The CDR3: CASSGNQPQHF. CDR3 DNA sequence: TGTGCCAGCAGTGGGAATCAGCCCCAGCATTTT.

The chain combines TRBV15 with TRBJ1-4; D is unclear. CDR1 and CDR2 from the germline V gene are LNHNV and YYDKDF (reference sequence). Trimming took 0 bases from V and 10 from J, leaving 15 bases between them. There are 15 residues in the CDR3. In DNA form, the CDR3 reads TGTGCCACCAGCAGAGATGGTCTAGGGCAAGGAAAACTGTTTTTT. This sequence encodes CATSRDGLGQGKLFF.

This clonotype is classed as medium-sized. In DNA form, the CDR3 reads TGCGCCAGCAGCCCGGGGCTCTCTAACTATGGCTACACCTTC. Translation gives CASSPGLSNYGYTF. The genes are TRBV4-3 and TRBJ1-2, with a possible D match to TRBD1 (5 bases). The CDR3 has 14 residues. CDR1 and CDR2 from the germline V gene are LGHNA and YSLEER. V was trimmed by 4 bases and J by 0 bases, leaving 9 bases between them.

This clonotype was counted many times. V usage is TRBV6-2 or TRBV6-3 and J usage is TRBJ1-1; possibly TRBD1 for D (5 bases). V was pared by 4 bases and J by 1 base, with 7 bases between. CDR1 MNHEY and CDR2 SVGEGT come from the germline V gene. This CDR3 has 13 residues. Here the CDR3 reads CASSWGSNTEAFF. CDR3 sequence (DNA): TGTGCCAGCAGTTGGGGGTCGAACACTGAAGCTTTCTTT.

At least ten counts were recorded for this clonotype. The chain recombines TRBV4-3 with TRBJ2-1; unclear D gene. Germline CDR1 reads LGHNA; CDR2 reads YSLEER. The CDR3 has 13 residues. V dropped 0 bases and J dropped 16 bases, with 16 bases sitting between them. CDR3: CASSQDLRDSRFF. The CDR3 coding sequence is TGCGCCAGCAGCCAAGATCTTAGGGATTCGCGTTTCTTC.

This clonotype occurred a few times. The chain is built from TRBV6-2 or TRBV6-3 and TRBJ2-7, with 8 bases matching TRBD1. This CDR3 is 15 amino acids long. Germline V lookup: CDR1 MNHEY, CDR2 SVGEGT. The V segment lost 5 bases and the J segment 5 bases; nucleotides outside the gene matches: 11. This chain's CDR3 is CASSIFGQGSDEQYF. The CDR3, as DNA: TGTGCCAGCAGTATCTTTGGACAGGGCTCGGACGAGCAGTACTTC.

The chain recombines TRBV4-3 with TRBJ1-2; D uncertain. The CDR3 is 16 amino acids. V dropped 0 bases and J dropped 4 bases, with 15 bases sitting between them. The germline V gene encodes CDR1 LGHNA and CDR2 YSLEER. The CDR3 DNA reads TGCGCCAGCAGCCAAGATTGGGAACAGCCTGCCTATGGCTACACCTTC. Residues: CASSQDWEQPAYGYTF.

The V gene is TRBV5-1, the J gene TRBJ2-2; TRBD1 matches at 7 bases. V lost 4 bases, J lost 0 bases, and 3 bases stayed unmatched. Germline loops: CDR1 SGHRS, CDR2 YFSETQ. The CDR3 is 15 residues long. This chain's CDR3 is CASSHGTANTGELFF. The CDR3 DNA reads as TGCGCCAGCAGCCACGGGACAGCGAACACCGGGGAGCTGTTTTTT.

This sequence joins TRBV14 and TRBJ1-1; the match to TRBD1 covers 8 bases. V shed 4 bases and J 8 bases; nucleotides not matched to a gene: 6. The germline V gene has CDR1 SGHDN and CDR2 FVKESK. The CDR3 loop spans 13 amino acids. CDR3 amino acids: CASSRSNRGEAFF. Here the CDR3 DNA reads TGTGCCAGCAGCCGGTCCAACAGGGGGGAAGCTTTCTTT.

This clonotype was observed a few times. The chain couples TRBV7-2 to TRBJ2-5; the match to TRBD1 covers 7 bases. V was pared by 4 bases and J by 3 bases, with 2 bases of the junction left unmatched. Germline values: CDR1 SGHTA, CDR2 FQGNSA. The CDR3 totals 13 residues. CDR3 in amino acids: CASSSDRKETQYF. Written as DNA, the CDR3 is TGTGCCAGCAGCTCGGACAGGAAAGAGACCCAGTACTTC.

The table lists this clonotype with a few counts. The chain uses TRBV5-1 and TRBJ2-1; D might be TRBD2 (7 bases). The CDR3 has 15 residues. V dropped 3 bases and J dropped 6 bases, with 16 bases sitting between them. Germline lookup yields CDR1 SGHRS and CDR2 YFSETQ. The CDR3 protein is CASSWGGGRGNEQFF. The DNA of the CDR3 is TGCGCCAGCAGCTGGGGCGGGGGCCGGGGCAATGAGCAGTTCTTC.